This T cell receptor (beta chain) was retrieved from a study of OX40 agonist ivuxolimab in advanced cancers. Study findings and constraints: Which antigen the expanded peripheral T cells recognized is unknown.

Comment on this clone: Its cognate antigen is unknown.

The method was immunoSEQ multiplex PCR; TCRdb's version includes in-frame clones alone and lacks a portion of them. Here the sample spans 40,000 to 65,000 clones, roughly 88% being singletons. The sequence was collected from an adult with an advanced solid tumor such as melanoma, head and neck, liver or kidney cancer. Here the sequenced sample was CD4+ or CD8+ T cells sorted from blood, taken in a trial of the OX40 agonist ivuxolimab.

The chain's CDR3 is CATLEVGRPYNEQFF. CDR3 nucleotide sequence: TGTGCCACCCTTGAGGTCGGGCGGCCCTACAATGAGCAGTTCTTC. This chain joins TRBV10-3 and TRBJ2-1; D is undetermined. Germline V lookup: CDR1 ENHRY, CDR2 SYGVKD. V was pared by 10 bases and J by 2 bases, with 18 bases between. This CDR3 is built from 15 residues.